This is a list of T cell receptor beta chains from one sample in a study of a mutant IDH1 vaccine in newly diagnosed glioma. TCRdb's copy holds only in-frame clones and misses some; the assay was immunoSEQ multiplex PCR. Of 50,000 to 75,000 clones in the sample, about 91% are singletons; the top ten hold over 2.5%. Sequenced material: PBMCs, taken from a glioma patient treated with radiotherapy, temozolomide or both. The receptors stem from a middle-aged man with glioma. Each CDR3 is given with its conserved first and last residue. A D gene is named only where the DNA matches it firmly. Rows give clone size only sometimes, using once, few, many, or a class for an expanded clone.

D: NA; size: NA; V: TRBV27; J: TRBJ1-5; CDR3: CASSLMGQPQHF; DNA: TGTGCCAGCAGTTTAATGGGTCAGCCCCAGCATTTT
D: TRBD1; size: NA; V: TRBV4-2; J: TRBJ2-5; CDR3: CASSQDSDREETQYF; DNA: TGTGCCAGCAGCCAAGATAGCGACAGGGAAGAGACCCAGTACTTC
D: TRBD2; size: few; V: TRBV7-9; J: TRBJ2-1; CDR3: CASSSPLLGGDPNEQFF; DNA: TGTGCCAGCAGCTCACCCCTCCTGGGGGGGGACCCCAATGAGCAGTTCTTC
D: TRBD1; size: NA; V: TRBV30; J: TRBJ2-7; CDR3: CAWSVGQYEQYF; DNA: TGTGCCTGGAGTGTGGGACAGTACGAGCAGTACTTC
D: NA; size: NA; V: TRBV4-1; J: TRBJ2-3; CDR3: CASSQDWTLAPYF; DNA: TGCGCCAGCAGCCAGGACTGGACCTTGGCGCCCTATTTT
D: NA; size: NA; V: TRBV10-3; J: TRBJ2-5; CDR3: CAISDGLLETQYF; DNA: TGTGCCATCAGTGACGGACTATTGGAGACCCAGTACTTC
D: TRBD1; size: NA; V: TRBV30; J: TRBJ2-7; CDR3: CAWTGGYEQYF; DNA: TGTGCCTGGACAGGGGGCTACGAGCAGTACTTC
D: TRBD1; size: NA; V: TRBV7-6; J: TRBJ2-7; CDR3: CASSLGTGPLYEQYF; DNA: TGTGCCAGCAGCTTAGGGACAGGACCCCTCTACGAGCAGTACTTC
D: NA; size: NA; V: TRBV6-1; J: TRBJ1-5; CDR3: CASSEEARDRPQPQHF; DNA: TGTGCCAGCAGTGAAGAGGCGAGAGACAGGCCTCAGCCCCAGCATTTT
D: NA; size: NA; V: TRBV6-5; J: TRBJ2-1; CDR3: CASSYYGNEQFF; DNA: TGTGCCAGCAGTTACTACGGGAATGAGCAGTTCTTC
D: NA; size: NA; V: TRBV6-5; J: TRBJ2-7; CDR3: CASSYSIGGFEQYF; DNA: TGTGCCAGCAGTTACTCGATCGGGGGTTTCGAGCAGTACTTC
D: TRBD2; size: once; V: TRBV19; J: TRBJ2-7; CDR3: CASSISLAAGWEQYF; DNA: TGTGCCAGTAGTATCTCACTAGCGGCGGGGTGGGAGCAGTACTTC
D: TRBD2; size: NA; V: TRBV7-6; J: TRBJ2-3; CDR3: CASSPRAGGTDTQYF; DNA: TGTGCCAGCAGCCCCCGGGCCGGGGGGACAGATACGCAGTATTTT
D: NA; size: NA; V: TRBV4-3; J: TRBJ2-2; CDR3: CASSQEGLNTGELFF; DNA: TGCGCCAGCAGCCAAGAAGGACTGAACACCGGGGAGCTGTTTTTT
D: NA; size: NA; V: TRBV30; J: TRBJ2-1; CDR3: CASGYYNEQFF; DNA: TGTGCCTCGGGTTACTACAATGAGCAGTTCTTC
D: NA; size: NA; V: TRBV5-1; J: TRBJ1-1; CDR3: CASSLAGTYKRAFF; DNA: TGCGCCAGCAGCTTGGCGGGGACCTATAAAAGGGCTTTCTTT
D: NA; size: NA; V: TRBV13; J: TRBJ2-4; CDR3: CASSFRRHLGGRNIQYF; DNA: TGTGCCAGCAGCTTTCGACGGCACCTAGGGGGACGAAACATTCAGTACTTC
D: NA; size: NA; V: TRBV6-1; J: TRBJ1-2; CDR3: CASSFGTKPYGYTF; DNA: TGTGCCAGCAGTTTCGGGACCAAGCCCTATGGCTACACCTTC
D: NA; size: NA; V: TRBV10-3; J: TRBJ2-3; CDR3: CAMRGGDGTDTQYF; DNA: TGTGCCATGCGAGGGGGGGATGGCACAGATACGCAGTATTTT
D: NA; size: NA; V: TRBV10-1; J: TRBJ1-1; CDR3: CASSERLNTEAFF; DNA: TGCGCCAGCAGTGAACGGTTGAACACTGAAGCTTTCTTT
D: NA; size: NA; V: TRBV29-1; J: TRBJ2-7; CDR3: CSVRGSHYEQYF; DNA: TGCAGCGTAAGGGGGTCTCACTACGAGCAGTACTTC
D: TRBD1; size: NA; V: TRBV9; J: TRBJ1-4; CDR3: CASGGGGTGNEKLFF; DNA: TGTGCCAGCGGAGGGGGGGGGACAGGGAATGAAAAACTGTTTTTT
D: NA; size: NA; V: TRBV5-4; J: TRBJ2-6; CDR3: CASSLGQVKAGANVLTF; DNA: TGTGCCAGCAGCTTGGGGCAGGTGAAAGCCGGGGCCAACGTCCTGACTTTC
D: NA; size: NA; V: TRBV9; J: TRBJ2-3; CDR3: CASSPYGWADTQYF; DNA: TGTGCCAGCAGCCCGTATGGGTGGGCAGATACGCAGTATTTT
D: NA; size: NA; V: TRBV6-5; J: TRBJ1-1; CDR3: CASSYSYRAFF; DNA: TGTGCCAGCAGTTACTCTTATCGCGCTTTCTTT
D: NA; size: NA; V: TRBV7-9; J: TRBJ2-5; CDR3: CASSSLFGKETQYF; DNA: TGTGCCAGCAGCTCCCTTTTCGGGAAAGAGACCCAGTACTTC
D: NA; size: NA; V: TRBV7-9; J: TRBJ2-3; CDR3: CASSTGLGSTDTQYF; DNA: TGTGCCAGCAGCACGGGTTTAGGTAGCACAGATACGCAGTATTTT
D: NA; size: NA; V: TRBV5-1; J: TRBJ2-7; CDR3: CASRVAGMGPYEQYF; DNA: TGCGCCAGCAGGGTCGCAGGGATGGGGCCGTACGAGCAGTACTTC
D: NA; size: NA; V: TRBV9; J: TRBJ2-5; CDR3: CASSVDTGGETQYF; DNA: TGTGCCAGCAGCGTAGATACGGGTGGGGAGACCCAGTACTTC
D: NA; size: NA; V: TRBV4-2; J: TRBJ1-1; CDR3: CASSQDGDRNTEAFF; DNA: TGTGCCAGCAGCCAAGATGGCGACAGGAACACTGAAGCTTTCTTT
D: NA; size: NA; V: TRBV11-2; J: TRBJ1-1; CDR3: CASSYPRQNTEAFF; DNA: TGTGCCAGCAGCTACCCTCGACAGAACACTGAAGCTTTCTTT
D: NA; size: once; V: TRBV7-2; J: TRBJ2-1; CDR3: CASSLERSGEFF; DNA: TGTGCCAGCAGCTTAGAACGGTCGGGAGAGTTCTTC
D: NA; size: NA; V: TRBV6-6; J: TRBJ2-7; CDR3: CASSRTGEPYEQYF; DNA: TGTGCCAGCAGCCGCACCGGGGAACCCTACGAGCAGTACTTC
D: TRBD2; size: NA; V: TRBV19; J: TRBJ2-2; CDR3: CASSRIAGSTGELFF; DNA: TGTGCCAGTAGTCGAATAGCGGGGTCCACCGGGGAGCTGTTTTTT
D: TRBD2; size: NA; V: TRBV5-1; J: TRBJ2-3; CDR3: CASSLGGTSGRIADTQYF; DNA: TGCGCCAGCAGCTTGGGGGGAACTAGCGGGAGAATCGCAGATACGCAGTATTTT
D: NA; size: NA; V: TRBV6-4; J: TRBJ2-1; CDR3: CASSDWGGAGKENEQFF; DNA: TGTGCCAGCAGTGACTGGGGGGGGGCCGGGAAAGAGAATGAGCAGTTCTTC
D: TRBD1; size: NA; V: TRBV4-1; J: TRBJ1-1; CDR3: CASSQAGQGATEAFF; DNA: TGCGCCAGCAGCCAAGCTGGACAGGGGGCCACTGAAGCTTTCTTT
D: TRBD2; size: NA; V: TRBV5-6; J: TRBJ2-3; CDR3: CASSLELAGVTDTQYF; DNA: TGTGCCAGCAGCTTGGAGCTAGCGGGGGTCACAGATACGCAGTATTTT
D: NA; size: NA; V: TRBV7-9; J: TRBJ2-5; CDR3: CASSLVREETQYF; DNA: TGTGCCAGCAGCTTAGTCAGGGAGGAGACCCAGTACTTC
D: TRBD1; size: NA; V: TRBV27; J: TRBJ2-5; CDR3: CASSSYRGIETQYF; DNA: TGTGCCAGCAGTTCTTACAGGGGGATAGAGACCCAGTACTTC
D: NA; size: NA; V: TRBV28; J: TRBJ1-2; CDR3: CASSFGSFSVGYTF; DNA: TGTGCCAGCAGTTTCGGCAGCTTCTCCGTTGGCTACACCTTC
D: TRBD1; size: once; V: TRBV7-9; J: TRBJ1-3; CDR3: CASNAGTGVNTIYF; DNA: TGTGCCAGCAACGCCGGGACAGGGGTAAACACCATATATTTT
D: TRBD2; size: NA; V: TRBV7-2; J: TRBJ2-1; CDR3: CASSLVGPGGGRSFF; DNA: TGTGCCAGCAGCTTAGTTGGGCCCGGGGGAGGGAGATCGTTCTTC
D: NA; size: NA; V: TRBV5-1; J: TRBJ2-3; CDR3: CASSVTLVSTDTQYF; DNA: TGCGCCAGCAGCGTCACCCTCGTTAGCACAGATACGCAGTATTTT
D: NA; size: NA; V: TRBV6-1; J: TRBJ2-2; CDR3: CASSEAVVGATYGTGELFF; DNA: TGTGCCAGCAGTGAAGCGGTCGTGGGAGCGACTTATGGCACCGGGGAGCTGTTTTTT
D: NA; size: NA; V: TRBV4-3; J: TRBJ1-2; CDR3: CASSQDTGGEDYGYTF; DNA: TGCGCCAGCAGCCAAGATACGGGGGGAGAGGACTATGGCTACACCTTC
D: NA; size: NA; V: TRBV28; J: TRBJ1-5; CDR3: CASSLLDNRASGQPQHF; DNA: TGTGCCAGCAGTTTACTAGATAACAGGGCGTCAGGACAGCCCCAGCATTTT
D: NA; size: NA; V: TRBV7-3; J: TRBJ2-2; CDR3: CASSLNPAGAVGELFF; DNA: TGTGCCAGCAGCTTAAACCCGGCCGGGGCGGTCGGGGAGCTGTTTTTT
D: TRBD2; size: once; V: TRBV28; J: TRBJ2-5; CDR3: CASSLSGLAGGIQETQYF; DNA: TGTGCCAGCAGTTTATCAGGACTAGCGGGGGGGATACAAGAGACCCAGTACTTC
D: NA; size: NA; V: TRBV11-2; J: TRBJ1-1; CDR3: CASSLGTAYTEAFF; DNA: TGTGCCAGCAGCTTAGGGACAGCTTACACTGAAGCTTTCTTT
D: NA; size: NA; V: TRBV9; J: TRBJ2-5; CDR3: CASSVEGIRETQYF; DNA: TGTGCCAGCAGCGTAGAGGGTATAAGAGAGACCCAGTACTTC
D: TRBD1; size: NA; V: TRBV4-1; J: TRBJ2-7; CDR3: CASSQDVRGQRTYEQYF; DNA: TGCGCCAGCAGCCAAGATGTGAGGGGACAGCGGACCTACGAGCAGTACTTC
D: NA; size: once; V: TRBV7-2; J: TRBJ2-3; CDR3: CASSFRGAFSTDTQYF; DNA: TGTGCCAGCAGCTTTCGGGGAGCGTTCAGCACAGATACGCAGTATTTT
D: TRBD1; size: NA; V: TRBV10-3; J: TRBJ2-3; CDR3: CAISERQGAGTQYF; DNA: TGTGCCATCAGTGAAAGACAGGGGGCAGGCACGCAGTATTTT
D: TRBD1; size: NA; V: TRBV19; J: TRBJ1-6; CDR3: CASSEQGSRSYNSPLHF; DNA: TGTGCCAGTAGTGAACAGGGGTCTCGCTCCTATAATTCACCCCTCCACTTT